This T cell receptor beta chain emerged from a study of blood T cell repertoires in COVID-19. Study summary: Samples of COVID-19 (acute and convalescent) were obtained from the United States, Italy and Spain. From T cells, B-cell-depleted T cells, or PBMCs came the material, which was cDNA or gDNA.

In the study's own analysis: The assay estimated nucleated cells by amplifying reference gene primers. Some clones are missing from TCRdb's copy, which holds only in-frame ones; the method was immunoSEQ multiplex PCR. Clone size and V and J calls were adopted from that table, with D and trimming inferred from the DNA. The profile shows 250,000 or so clones, 80% to 90% of them singletons. Germline loops: CDR1 SNHLY, CDR2 FYNNEI. This CDR3 contains 14 residues. V dropped 6 bases and J dropped 1; count of bases not matched to a gene: 5. Sequenced input: peripheral blood. V is TRBV2 and J is TRBJ1-2; 7 nucleotides agree with TRBD1. This clonotype was obtained from a woman in her seventies with acute or convalescent COVID-19. CDR3 sequence: CASRGQDYNYGYTF. The CDR3 DNA follows: TGTGCCAGCAGAGGACAGGACTATAACTATGGCTACACCTTC.